The 6 T cell receptor beta chains listed next were all sequenced from one sample in a study of cytomegalovirus exposure and HLA in healthy donors. The PCR used 60 Vbeta and 13 Jbeta primers. Assay: immunoSEQ multiplex PCR; the TCRdb copy retains only in-frame clones and omits some. The sample contains some 120,000 clones, about 72% of which appear only once. Source material: PBMCs. These receptors all stem from a man aged 30 to 45 in good health and CMV-seropositive.

This clone has only one observation. The chain couples TRBV29-1 to TRBJ2-7; D may be TRBD1 (7 bases). Trimming removed 4 bases from V and 1 base from J, with 14 bases in between. The germline V gene has CDR1 SQVTM and CDR2 ANQGSEA. CDR3 length: 14 residues. The CDR3 loop is CSVVAGGSSYEQYF. DNA for the CDR3: TGCAGCGTTGTGGCAGGGGGGAGTTCCTACGAGCAGTACTTC.

The chain employs TRBV7-3 and TRBJ2-2; 11 nucleotides align to TRBD2. Germline lookup yields CDR1 SGHTA and CDR2 FQGTGA. Trimming removed 3 bases from V and 4 bases from J; junction bases left unmatched: 1. The CDR3 spans 15 residues. The CDR3 DNA is TGTGCCAGCAGCTTTGGACTAGCGGGCACCGGGGAGCTGTTTTTT. Translation: CASSFGLAGTGELFF.

The chain combines TRBV13 with TRBJ2-3; tentatively, D is TRBD2 (6 bases). The CDR3 covers 15 residues. The germline V and J ends were trimmed by 4 bases and 5 bases, with 16 bases remaining between them. In germline, CDR1 is PRHDT, CDR2 FYEKMQ (reference sequence). The DNA of the CDR3 is TGTGCCAGCAGCTCCCTGACTAGGAATAGAGATACGCAGTATTTT. Protein product: CASSSLTRNRDTQYF.

This clone has just one count. The genes are TRBV6-1 and TRBJ2-1; 11 bases are shared with TRBD1. Germline CDR1 MNHNS, CDR2 SASEGT. J gave up 3 bases and V 4 bases, and 5 bases lay outside the gene matches. This CDR3 is built from 16 residues. The CDR3 sequence is CASSGPGTGGYNEQFF. CDR3 sequence (DNA): TGTGCCAGCAGTGGACCCGGGACAGGGGGCTACAATGAGCAGTTCTTC.

The V call is TRBV7-9, the J call TRBJ2-3; 9 bases map to TRBD2. The CDR3 spans 15 residues. The V gene's germline CDR1 is SEHNR and CDR2 FQNEAQ (reference sequence). Losses at the gene ends were 3 bases for V and 1 base for J; bases not matched to a gene: 2. This CDR3 is CASSFSGSGTDTQYF. The CDR3 DNA sequence: TGTGCCAGCAGCTTTAGCGGGAGCGGCACAGATACGCAGTATTTT.

Only a few counts were recorded for this clone. The chain is built from TRBV29-1 and TRBJ2-7; weak D call: TRBD2 (5 bases). Trimming removed 6 bases at V and 0 bases at J, with 15 bases between. Per germline, CDR1 SQVTM and CDR2 ANQGSEA. This CDR3 contains 14 residues. The DNA for the CDR3 is TGCAGCGTACGGACTTTCTCTGGCTCCTACGAGCAGTACTTC. It yields the protein CSVRTFSGSYEQYF.